Listed here are 13 T cell receptor beta chains from one sample, sequenced in a study of OX40 agonist ivuxolimab in advanced cancers. Method: immunoSEQ multiplex PCR; TCRdb's copy keeps in-frame clones and lacks some. The sample carries just over 90,000 clones, approximately 94% recorded once. Material: CD4+ or CD8+ T cells sorted from blood, obtained in a trial of the OX40 agonist ivuxolimab. Every receptor here comes from an adult with an advanced solid tumor such as melanoma, head and neck, liver or kidney cancer.

The chain carries TRBV6-6 and TRBJ1-1; maybe TRBD1 (5 bases). This CDR3 comprises 14 residues. Trimming removed 1 base from V and 7 bases from J, with 13 bases in between. Per the germline V gene, CDR1 is MNHNY and CDR2 is SVGAGI (reference sequence). In nucleotides, the CDR3 is TGTGCCAGCAGTTACTTAGGCAGGGTCAGTGAAGCTTTCTTT. This encodes CASSYLGRVSEAFF.

This chain links TRBV7-9 with TRBJ1-4; D gene unclear. Germline lookup yields CDR1 SEHNR and CDR2 FQNEAQ (reference sequence). The V end was cut by 5 bases, the J end by 0 bases, with 7 bases between. CDR3 length: 14 amino acids. The CDR3 nucleotides are TGTGCCAGCAGCCTCCCAACAACTAATGAAAAACTGTTTTTT. This sequence encodes CASSLPTTNEKLFF.

The chain links TRBV2 to TRBJ2-7; possibly TRBD1 or TRBD2 for D (5 bases each). Germline lookup yields CDR1 SNHLY and CDR2 FYNNEI. This CDR3 contains 12 residues. Trimming removed 0 bases from V and 5 bases from J, with 5 bases in between. The CDR3, as DNA: TGTGCCAGCAGTGAAGCGGGGGACGAGCAGTACTTC. This codes for CASSEAGDEQYF.

The chain links TRBV4-1 to TRBJ2-1; TRBD1 might be the D (6 bases). Trimming took off 4 bases at V and 0 bases at J, with 13 bases between the two ends. CDR3 length equals 16 residues. Germline V gives CDR1 MGHRA, CDR2 YSYEKL. The CDR3 DNA reads as TGCGCCAGCAGCCGAGGGACATCGAGCTCCTACAATGAGCAGTTCTTC. Protein product: CASSRGTSSSYNEQFF.

The J gene is TRBJ2-3, the V gene TRBV7-9; D is unresolved. The CDR3 has 15 amino acids. Germline values: CDR1 SEHNR, CDR2 FQNEAQ (reference sequence). V dropped 6 bases and J dropped 4 bases, with 17 bases sitting between them. Here the CDR3 reads CASSSPSPTADTQYF. CDR3 in DNA: TGTGCCAGCAGTTCACCCTCCCCCACGGCAGATACGCAGTATTTT.

This clone was recorded a few times. This CDR3 is CASSRVFDRERAFF. The CDR3 DNA reads TGTGCCAGCAGTCGCGTTTTTGACAGGGAAAGGGCTTTCTTT. V usage is TRBV6-5 and J usage is TRBJ1-1; TRBD1 agrees at 7 bases. This CDR3 contains 14 residues. V trimming: 5 bases; J trimming: 11 bases; junction bases outside the gene matches: 14. Per the germline V gene, CDR1 is MNHEY and CDR2 is SVGAGI.

This clone was found a few times. V usage is TRBV5-6 and J usage is TRBJ2-7, with D perhaps TRBD2 (5 bases). The V end lost 1 base, the J end lost 3 bases, and 11 bases lay between the germline ends. The CDR3 loop spans 14 amino acids. CDR1 is SGHDT, CDR2 YYEEEE, per germline. CDR3 protein: CASSLWTFYYEQYF. CDR3 nucleotides: TGTGCCAGCAGCTTGTGGACTTTTTACTACGAGCAGTACTTC. Combining the CDR3 with reference TRBV5-6 and TRBJ2-7 gives the whole variable domain DAGVTQSPTHLIKTRGQQVTLRCSPKSGHDTVSWYQQALGQGPQFIFQYYEEEERQRGNFPDRFSGHQFPNYSSELNVNALLLGDSALYLCASSLWTFYYEQYFGPGTRLTVT.

This clone appeared a few times. The chain is built from TRBV7-9 and TRBJ1-2, with D hard to call. CDR3 length equals 12 residues. V was clipped by 1 base and J by 8 bases, with 8 bases between them. Germline CDR1 SEHNR, CDR2 FQNEAQ (reference sequence). The CDR3 region has the DNA TGTGCCAGCAGCTTAGATACGCGAGGCTACACCTTC. Translation: CASSLDTRGYTF.

Regarding this clone: This specimen includes other DNA sequences encoding the same CDR3. The J gene is TRBJ2-7, the V gene TRBV5-6; D is uncertain. Between the trimmed V and J ends, which lost 4 bases and 0 bases, there was a span of 5 bases. CDR1 and CDR2 from the germline V gene are SGHDT and YYEEEE. The CDR3 runs 12 residues. CDR3 sequence reads: CASSLSSYEQYF. The CDR3 nucleotides are TGTGCCAGCAGCCTGAGCTCCTACGAGCAGTACTTC.

V is TRBV6-5 and J is TRBJ1-4; D ambiguous. Germline assignment: CDR1 MNHEY and CDR2 SVGAGI. Trimming left V 5 bases short and J 4 bases short, with 14 bases between. This CDR3 contains 15 residues. The CDR3 DNA is TGTGCCAGCAGTGCCCTTCCGGGAAATAATGAAAAACTGTTTTTT. This gives the protein CASSALPGNNEKLFF.

V and J are TRBV9 and TRBJ2-1; the D gene could be TRBD1 or TRBD2 (5 bases each). V was clipped by 5 bases and J by 2 bases, with 17 bases between them. CDR3 length equals 16 residues. Germline V gene data show CDR1 as SGDLS and CDR2 as YYNGEE. The CDR3 spells CASSSYGTPTYNEQFF. The CDR3 region has the DNA TGTGCCAGCAGTTCTTACGGGACCCCCACCTACAATGAGCAGTTCTTC.

This rearrangement joins TRBV5-8 to TRBJ2-2; 9 bases fit TRBD2. In germline, CDR1 is SGHTS, CDR2 YDEGEE. The CDR3 is 17 residues long. The J segment lost 7 bases and the V segment lost 2 bases, leaving 12 bases of the junction unmatched. The CDR3 coding sequence is TGTGCCAGCAGCTTAGTAAAGGGACTAGCAGTTTACGGGGAGCTGTTTTTT. Protein product: CASSLVKGLAVYGELFF. Supplemented by reference TRBV5-8 and TRBJ2-2, the full variable domain reads EAGVTQSPTHLIKTRGQQATLRCSPISGHTSVYWYQQALGLGLQFLLWYDEGEERNRGNFPPRFSGRQFPNYSSELNVNALELEDSALYLCASSLVKGLAVYGELFFGEGSRLTVL.

This chain joins TRBV27 and TRBJ2-1, with 8 bases that match TRBD1. The CDR3 loop spans 14 amino acids. V shed 5 bases and J 8 bases; nucleotides not matched to a gene: 8. CDR1 and CDR2 from the germline V gene are MNHEY and SMNVEV (reference sequence). The CDR3 region is CASSQWTGSDEQFF. The CDR3, as DNA: TGTGCCAGCAGTCAATGGACAGGGAGCGATGAGCAGTTCTTC.